The next 26 T cell receptor beta chains were all read from a single sample in a study of blood T cell repertoires in COVID-19. Repertoires were generated with immunoSEQ multiplex PCR, while TCRdb's copy carries only in-frame clones and drops some. Of about 89,000 clones listed, around 72% are singletons. The sequenced material came from peripheral blood. Receptors were obtained from a woman older than 75 with acute or convalescent COVID-19.

The J gene is TRBJ1-1, the V gene TRBV4-3, with 8 bases aligning to TRBD1. The V gene end was trimmed by 5 bases and the J gene end by 3 bases; junction bases not matched to a gene: 8. This CDR3 region has 15 residues. Germline V gene lookup returns CDR1 LGHNA and CDR2 YSLEER. The CDR3 nucleotides read TGCGCCAGCAGCTTTTGGACAGGGAGGGACACTGAAGCTTTCTTT. Translating gives CASSFWTGRDTEAFF.

This clone was recorded a few times. The chain is built from TRBV9 and TRBJ2-7, with 8 bases fitting TRBD1. Germline CDR1 SGDLS, CDR2 YYNGEE. Trimming took 4 bases from V and 7 from J; bases not matched to a gene: 13. The CDR3 is 15 residues long. The CDR3 DNA reads TGTGCCAGCAGCCCTAACACGCAGGGGGCGGGGGAGCAGTACTTC. This translates into CASSPNTQGAGEQYF.

The chain combines TRBV6-4 with TRBJ1-4; 8 bases agree with TRBD1. CDR1 and CDR2 from the germline V gene are MRHNA and SNTAGT. J was trimmed by 3 bases and V by 6 bases; bases with no gene match: 6. This CDR3 comprises 15 residues. CDR3 sequence: CASRPTGEANEKLFF. The CDR3 nucleotides read TGTGCCAGCAGGCCGACAGGGGAAGCTAATGAAAAACTGTTTTTT.

This sequence joins TRBV2 and TRBJ1-2, with D maybe TRBD1 (5 bases). The CDR3 is 11 residues long. Trimming took off 6 bases at V and 8 bases at J, with 10 bases between the two ends. Germline CDR1 is SNHLY and CDR2 is FYNNEI. The CDR3 DNA reads as TGTGCCAGCAGGGGGGAGGAGGGCTACACCTTC. Translation gives CASRGEEGYTF.

The CDR3 DNA reads TGTGCCAGCAGCCGCGCGGGGGGCAGCTACAATGAGCAGTTCTTC. It encodes CASSRAGGSYNEQFF. V usage is TRBV5-4 and J usage is TRBJ2-1, with 8 positions matching TRBD2. Germline V CDR1 and CDR2: SGHNT, YYREEE (reference sequence). Germline trimming cut 4 bases from V and 3 bases from J; bases unmatched to any gene: 6. The CDR3 totals 15 residues.

V gene TRBV9 combines with J gene TRBJ1-3, with D unclear. Trimming left V 1 base short and J 4 bases short, with 18 bases between. The germline V gene has CDR1 SGDLS and CDR2 YYNGEE. CDR3 size: 17 residues. CDR3 region: CASSVSLGPSGGNTIYF. DNA for the CDR3: TGTGCCAGCAGCGTATCCCTAGGCCCCAGCGGAGGAAACACCATATATTTT. Full variable domain (outside the CDR3, taken from reference TRBV9 and TRBJ1-3): DSGVTQTPKHLITATGQRVTLRCSPRSGDLSVYWYQQSLDQGLQFLIQYYNGEERAKGNILERFSAQQFPDLHSELNLSSLELGDSALYFCASSVSLGPSGGNTIYFGEGSWLTVV.

J is TRBJ2-5 and V is TRBV3-1 (or the pseudogene TRBV3-2), with D hard to call. The CDR3 extends over 15 amino acids. The germline V and J ends were trimmed by 2 bases and 3 bases, with 13 bases remaining between them. CDR1 is LGHDT, CDR2 YNNKEL, per germline (reference sequence). Here the CDR3 reads CASSQRSHREETQYF. As DNA, the CDR3 is TGTGCCAGCAGCCAAAGATCCCACAGAGAAGAGACCCAGTACTTC.

The gene calls are TRBV4-3 and TRBJ2-1; 8 bases are shared with TRBD2. Losses at the gene ends were 1 base for V and 3 bases for J; bases not matched to a gene: 14. This CDR3 comprises 19 residues. Germline V gene lookup returns CDR1 LGHNA and CDR2 YSLEER. CDR3 nucleotides: TGCGCCAGCAGCCAAGGCCCCCTTTTCCACAGCGGGGGCTACAATGAGCAGTTCTTC. Encoded protein: CASSQGPLFHSGGYNEQFF.

This clone was seen only once. The chain has TRBV4-2 and TRBJ1-2; D is perhaps TRBD1 (6 bases). V lost 4 bases to trimming and J lost 5 bases, with 20 bases between them. Germline assignment: CDR1 LGHNA and CDR2 YNFKEQ. The CDR3 is made up of 16 amino acids. CDR3: CASSLSGVKQEYGYTF. The CDR3 DNA reads as TGTGCCAGCAGCCTTTCAGGGGTCAAACAGGAATATGGCTACACCTTC.

This chain joins TRBV24-1 and TRBJ2-2; 9 nucleotides match TRBD1. Trimming took 2 bases from V and 4 from J; bases not matched to a gene: 4. CDR1 is KGHDR and CDR2 is SFDVKD in the germline V gene. CDR3 size: 16 residues. The CDR3 reads CATSDSGTGTTGELFF. Here the CDR3 DNA reads TGTGCCACCAGTGATTCCGGGACAGGGACCACCGGGGAGCTGTTTTTT.

This clone has a handful of counts. This sequence joins TRBV19 and TRBJ1-5; D is possibly TRBD1 (6 bases). V lost 4 bases and J lost 0, with 13 bases in between. The germline gives CDR1 LNHDA, CDR2 SQIVND (reference sequence). This CDR3 region has 16 residues. The CDR3 DNA sequence: TGTGCCAGTAGTAGGACAGACTTATATAGCAATCAGCCCCAGCATTTT. It encodes CASSRTDLYSNQPQHF. The full variable domain, in which reference TRBV19 and TRBJ1-5 provide the parts outside the CDR3, is DGGITQSPKYLFRKEGQNVTLSCEQNLNHDAMYWYRQDPGQGLRLIYYSQIVNDFQKGDIAEGYSVSREKKESFPLTVTSAQKNPTAFYLCASSRTDLYSNQPQHFGDGTRLSIL.

The CDR3 DNA is TGTGCCAGCAGCTTAGACAGGTTCACTGAAGCTTTCTTT. Its protein product is CASSLDRFTEAFF. The chain carries TRBV7-2 and TRBJ1-1; D is perhaps TRBD1 (5 bases). This CDR3 is built from 13 residues. V was shortened by 1 base and J by 4 bases, with 7 bases between the two germline ends. CDR1 SGHTA and CDR2 FQGNSA come from the germline V gene.

This clone has a single count. The chain combines TRBV7-9 with TRBJ2-1; D not resolved. Germline V gene sequence: CDR1 SEHNR, CDR2 FQNEAQ (reference sequence). V lost 5 bases to trimming and J lost 11 bases, with 16 bases between them. This CDR3 has 13 amino acids. The CDR3 reads CASSRELTSQQFF. CDR3 sequence (DNA): TGTGCCAGCAGCCGAGAACTAACTTCCCAGCAGTTCTTC.

This rearrangement joins TRBV7-9 to TRBJ2-4; the match to TRBD2 covers 10 bases. Trimming cost V 2 bases and J 1 base; bases outside gene matches: 11. CDR1 is SEHNR, CDR2 FQNEAQ, per germline (reference sequence). CDR3 length equals 19 residues. The CDR3 DNA reads TGTGCCAGCAGCTTACTGGCTAGCGGGGGACGAGGGGCCAAAAACATTCAGTACTTC. Translation gives CASSLLASGGRGAKNIQYF.

The V call is TRBV4-2, the J call TRBJ1-2; D gene uncertain. Germline V gene sequence: CDR1 LGHNA, CDR2 YNFKEQ. Trimming shortened V by 0 bases and J by 2 bases, and 10 bases separated the two germline ends. This CDR3 spans 15 amino acids. CDR3 sequence: CASSQENSLNYGYTF. CDR3 nucleotide sequence: TGTGCCAGCAGCCAAGAGAACAGCTTAAACTATGGCTACACCTTC.

This chain connects TRBV6-2 or TRBV6-3 to TRBJ2-5; D remains ambiguous. The length of the CDR3 is 12 residues. V lost 2 bases, J lost 5 bases, and 6 bases lay in between. Germline CDR1 and CDR2: MNHEY and SVGEGT. The CDR3 loop reads CASSYPVETQYF. The CDR3 coding sequence is TGTGCCAGCAGTTACCCCGTGGAGACCCAGTACTTC.

This chain joins TRBV3-1 (or the pseudogene TRBV3-2) and TRBJ1-1; D unclear. Between the trimmed V and J ends, which lost 4 bases and 3 bases, there was a span of 18 bases. The germline CDR1 and CDR2 sequences are LGHDT and YNNKEL (reference sequence). The CDR3 is 16 residues long. This CDR3 is CASSPITGGYYTEAFF. In nucleotides, the CDR3 is TGTGCCAGCAGCCCAATCACCGGCGGCTACTACACTGAAGCTTTCTTT.

In nucleotides, the CDR3 is TGTGCCAGCAGTGAAAGAGCCTTTGGCTACACCTTC. Translating it yields CASSERAFGYTF. V and J are TRBV2 and TRBJ1-2, with D uncertain. Trimming left V 2 bases short and J 7 bases short, with 8 bases between. The V gene's germline CDR1 is SNHLY and CDR2 FYNNEI. This CDR3 contains 12 residues.

This chain joins TRBV6-5 and TRBJ2-7; D call uncertain. V lost 2 bases to trimming and J lost 1 base, with 12 bases between them. CDR3 length equals 15 residues. CDR1 and CDR2 (germline): MNHEY, SVGAGI. CDR3 sequence reads: CASSYTVFKSYEQYF. The DNA of the CDR3 is TGTGCCAGCAGTTACACGGTTTTCAAGTCCTACGAGCAGTACTTC.

V usage is TRBV27 and J usage is TRBJ2-4; a possible D gene is TRBD2 (5 bases). Germline loops: CDR1 MNHEY, CDR2 SMNVEV (reference sequence). V was shortened by 4 bases and J by 0 bases, with 13 bases between the two germline ends. The CDR3 totals 16 residues. The CDR3 DNA is TGTGCCAGCAGTTCCCCCATGAGGGAAGCCAAAAACATTCAGTACTTC. It encodes CASSSPMREAKNIQYF.

This chain links TRBV6-5 with TRBJ2-3; 10 nucleotides line up with TRBD1. J gave up 5 bases and V 5 bases, and 4 bases lay outside the gene matches. The CDR3 has 14 residues. Germline V gene data show CDR1 as MNHEY and CDR2 as SVGAGI. The CDR3 sequence is CASSQRDRGDTQYF. The CDR3, as DNA: TGTGCCAGCAGTCAACGGGACAGGGGAGATACGCAGTATTTT.

The chain carries TRBV5-6 and TRBJ2-3; 8 bases align to TRBD2. Germline V gives CDR1 SGHDT, CDR2 YYEEEE. Trimming removed 4 bases from V and 3 bases from J; junction bases left unmatched: 4. There are 14 residues in the CDR3. The CDR3 loop reads CASSLAGRTDTQYF. The CDR3 nucleotides are TGTGCCAGCAGCCTAGCGGGTCGGACAGATACGCAGTATTTT.

The CDR3 nucleotides are TGTGCCAGCAGTGAAGCGCAGCAGGGGAACATTCAGTACTTC. Amino acids: CASSEAQQGNIQYF. This sequence joins TRBV2 and TRBJ2-4; a weak D match, TRBD1 (6 bases). V shed 0 bases and J shed 7 bases, with 10 bases lying between them. The CDR3 runs 14 residues. CDR1 is SNHLY and CDR2 is FYNNEI in the germline V gene.

This clone was picked up a small number of times. V gene TRBV5-1 combines with J gene TRBJ1-5; D ambiguous. V lost 4 bases, J lost 3 bases, and 14 bases lay in between. Germline V gene data show CDR1 as SGHRS and CDR2 as YFSETQ. CDR3 length: 15 amino acids. The CDR3 DNA sequence: TGCGCCAGCAGCCCCATGGACGGACTCAATCAGCCCCAGCATTTT. It yields the protein CASSPMDGLNQPQHF.

The J gene is TRBJ1-5, the V gene TRBV4-2; D is undetermined. Germline V gene lookup returns CDR1 LGHNA and CDR2 YNFKEQ. Trimming pared 8 bases from V and 0 bases from J, leaving 14 bases between. This CDR3 contains 15 residues. The CDR3 reads CASVTGIYSNQPQHF. The CDR3 nucleotides read TGTGCCAGCGTCACGGGGATTTATAGCAATCAGCCCCAGCATTTT.

The count of this clone is one. The rearrangement joins TRBV6-4 to TRBJ2-1, with 11 bases that match TRBD2. Germline CDR1 is MRHNA and CDR2 is SNTAGT. This CDR3 has 17 residues. J lost 2 bases, V lost 0 bases, and 3 bases had no gene match. CDR3 protein: CASSDSSGGVTYNEQFF. DNA of the CDR3: TGTGCCAGCAGTGACTCTAGCGGGGGGGTCACCTACAATGAGCAGTTCTTC.